These 28 T cell receptor beta chains share one sample of origin, sequenced in a study of PD-L1 blockade in urothelial cancer. Libraries were prepared by immunoSEQ multiplex PCR; TCRdb keeps only in-frame clonotypes and omits some of them. This table has about 73,000 clones, around nine tenths appearing once. The sample consisted of PBMCs, taken around atezolizumab (anti-PD-L1) treatment. These receptors were obtained from a man in his sixties with urothelial cancer.

This chain connects TRBV6-1 to TRBJ1-5, with 7 positions matching TRBD1. This CDR3 has 15 amino acids. The junction had 7 bases not matched to a gene; V was cut back by 6 bases and J by 2 bases. Germline CDR1 is MNHNS and CDR2 is SASEGT. The CDR3 DNA sequence: TGTGCCAGCAGCGCCGGGACAGTACGCAATCAGCCCCAGCATTTT. Its translation: CASSAGTVRNQPQHF.

For the CDR3, the DNA is TGTGCCAGCAGTTTCGGACAGGGTCGAGAGACCCAGTACTTC. Its protein is CASSFGQGRETQYF. This chain joins TRBV7-9 and TRBJ2-5, with 8 bases aligning to TRBD1. The germline gives CDR1 SEHNR, CDR2 FQNEAQ (reference sequence). V trimming: 6 bases; J trimming: 4 bases; junction bases outside the gene matches: 7. CDR3 length: 14 residues. Using reference TRBV7-9 and TRBJ2-5 for the parts outside the CDR3, the full variable domain is DTGVSQNPRHKITKRGQNVTFRCDPISEHNRLYWYRQTLGQGPEFLTYFQNEAQLEKSRLLSDRFSAERPKGSFSTLEIQRTEQGDSAMYLCASSFGQGRETQYFGPGTRLLVL.

This chain uses TRBV30 with TRBJ1-2, with a tentative D call TRBD1 (6 bases). Trimming stripped 0 bases from V and 3 bases from J, with 11 bases between. The CDR3 is 14 residues long. CDR1 is GTSNPN, CDR2 SVGIG, per germline (reference sequence). The DNA for the CDR3 is TGTGCCTGGAGTGTTTTAGGGGGAGACTATGGCTACACCTTC. Translated: CAWSVLGGDYGYTF.

CDR3 region: CASSQVLLLAGGNEQFF. CDR3 sequence (DNA): TGCGCCAGCAGCCAAGTGTTGCTCCTAGCGGGGGGCAATGAGCAGTTCTTC. The chain carries TRBV4-1 and TRBJ2-1, with 11 bases identical to TRBD2. The CDR3 contains 17 residues. With V trimmed by 1 base and J by 6 bases, 8 bases remained unmatched. The germline gives CDR1 MGHRA, CDR2 YSYEKL.

J is TRBJ2-3 and V is TRBV4-3, with TRBD1 matching over 9 bases. Germline values: CDR1 LGHNA, CDR2 YSLEER. The CDR3 covers 17 residues. With V trimmed by 0 bases and J by 1 base, 5 bases remained unmatched. The DNA for the CDR3 is TGCGCCAGCAGCCAAGACACAGGGGGCGTTGGCACAGATACGCAGTATTTT. This encodes CASSQDTGGVGTDTQYF.

The chain has TRBV11-2 and TRBJ2-3; D is perhaps TRBD2 (7 bases). CDR3 length: 15 amino acids. Looked up from germline, CDR1 is SGHAT and CDR2 is FQNNGV. V was clipped by 5 bases and J by 4 bases, with 16 bases between them. Here the CDR3 reads CASSLLGGAPDTQYF. Written as DNA, the CDR3 is TGTGCCAGCAGCCTCCTGGGGGGGGCACCAGATACGCAGTATTTT.

The chain joins TRBV2 to TRBJ2-3; 13 bases match TRBD2. Germline loops: CDR1 SNHLY, CDR2 FYNNEI. Germline trimming cut 6 bases from V and 4 bases from J; bases unmatched to any gene: 7. This CDR3 comprises 16 residues. The CDR3 nucleotides read TGTGCCAGCAGGAGGACTAGCGGGAGTATCTCAGATACGCAGTATTTT. It translates to CASRRTSGSISDTQYF.

The rearrangement joins TRBV5-8 to TRBJ2-3; the match to TRBD2 covers 14 bases. CDR3 length: 17 amino acids. The junction had 10 bases not matched to a gene; V was cut back by 5 bases and J by 5 bases. The V gene's germline CDR1 is SGHTS and CDR2 YDEGEE. CDR3 amino acids: CASSLSGLAGEVDTQYF. The DNA for the CDR3 is TGTGCCAGCAGTCTCTCGGGACTAGCGGGAGAGGTAGATACGCAGTATTTT.

The chain links TRBV7-9 to TRBJ1-2, with D unresolved. With 5 bases removed from V and 2 bases from J, the gap between germline ends came to 9 bases. CDR3 length: 13 amino acids. Germline V gene lookup returns CDR1 SEHNR and CDR2 FQNEAQ (reference sequence). The CDR3 reads CASSPQENYGYTF. The CDR3 region has the DNA TGTGCCAGCAGCCCTCAGGAAAACTATGGCTACACCTTC.

The chain is built from TRBV7-2 and TRBJ2-3, with 8 nucleotides matching TRBD2. This CDR3 has 15 residues. Germline CDR1 SGHTA, CDR2 FQGNSA. Trimming took 1 base from V and 4 from J; bases not matched to a gene: 4. This CDR3 reads CASSLEAGVADTQYF. CDR3 in DNA: TGTGCCAGCAGCTTAGAAGCGGGAGTAGCAGATACGCAGTATTTT.

This chain links TRBV11-2 with TRBJ1-3; 7 bases map to TRBD1. Trimming removed 1 base from V and 0 bases from J; junction bases left unmatched: 9. The CDR3 has 18 amino acids. The V gene's germline CDR1 is SGHAT and CDR2 FQNNGV. This CDR3 reads CASSLVGTVLSSGNTIYF. In nucleotides, the CDR3 is TGTGCCAGCAGCTTAGTGGGGACAGTCCTTAGCTCTGGAAACACCATATATTTT.

The chain carries TRBV7-9 and TRBJ1-4, with D tentatively TRBD1 (6 bases). Germline V gene sequence: CDR1 SEHNR, CDR2 FQNEAQ (reference sequence). This CDR3 has 15 residues. Trimming stripped 5 bases from V and 5 bases from J, with 15 bases between. The CDR3: CASSPVGGANEKLFF. Written as DNA, the CDR3 is TGTGCCAGCAGCCCCGTCGGGGGGGCCAATGAAAAACTGTTTTTT.

This chain links TRBV7-8 with TRBJ2-7; the match to TRBD2 covers 10 bases. In germline, CDR1 is SGHVS, CDR2 FQNEAQ. This CDR3 spans 16 amino acids. V trimming: 5 bases; J trimming: 0 bases; junction bases outside the gene matches: 7. CDR3 in amino acids: CASSLSAGGSSYEQYF. The CDR3 nucleotides are TGTGCCAGCAGCCTATCAGCGGGAGGGAGCTCCTACGAGCAGTACTTC.

The genes are TRBV2 and TRBJ1-2, with D possibly matching TRBD1 (6 bases). The CDR3 length is 15 residues. Trimming cost V 4 bases and J 6 bases, with 18 bases left between them. Germline V lookup: CDR1 SNHLY, CDR2 FYNNEI. The CDR3 DNA reads TGTGCCAGCAGTGTGGGTCAGGGGCCGTTGAATGGCTACACCTTC. Translation: CASSVGQGPLNGYTF.

Comments on this clone: One end of the junction is discordant with germline, which a read error may explain. The rearrangement links TRBV6-1 to TRBJ1-6, with a possible D match to TRBD1 (6 bases). The CDR3 has 15 amino acids. The germline CDR1 and CDR2 sequences are MNHNS and SASEGT. In DNA, the CDR3 is TGTGCCAACAGTGAAGGGGGGGGGCTGGGGTCACCCCTCCACTTT. It encodes CANSEGGGLGSPLHF.

J is TRBJ2-7 and V is TRBV6-5, with D tentatively TRBD2 (6 bases). The V gene's germline CDR1 is MNHEY and CDR2 SVGAGI. The CDR3 loop spans 15 amino acids. V lost 0 bases and J 4 bases, leaving 13 bases between the germline ends. The CDR3 loop reads CASSYSSGGRYEQYF. The DNA for the CDR3 is TGTGCCAGCAGTTACTCGAGTGGGGGGAGGTACGAGCAGTACTTC.

This chain links TRBV7-8 with TRBJ2-3; maybe TRBD2 (6 bases). The V and J ends lost 5 bases and 0 bases respectively, with 15 bases between them. The length of the CDR3 is 16 residues. Germline V gene sequence: CDR1 SGHVS, CDR2 FQNEAQ. The chain's CDR3 is CASSTGAASSTDTQYF. In DNA form, the CDR3 reads TGTGCCAGCAGCACGGGAGCGGCCTCTAGCACAGATACGCAGTATTTT. The whole variable domain, filled in from reference TRBV7-8 and TRBJ2-3, reads GAGVSQSPRYKVAKRGQDVALRCDPISGHVSLFWYQQALGQGPEFLTYFQNEAQLDKSGLPSDRFFAERPEGSVSTLKIQRTQQEDSAVYLCASSTGAASSTDTQYFGPGTRLTVL.

This sequence joins TRBV5-6 and TRBJ2-3; D is possibly TRBD1 (6 bases). Trimming cost V 4 bases and J 6 bases, with 15 bases left between them. Germline V gene lookup returns CDR1 SGHDT and CDR2 YYEEEE. CDR3 length equals 14 residues. The CDR3 DNA follows: TGTGCCAGCAGCGCTACAGGGCTGCGGGATACGCAGTATTTT. It codes for CASSATGLRDTQYF. The full variable domain, rest sourced from reference TRBV5-6 and TRBJ2-3, is DAGVTQSPTHLIKTRGQQVTLRCSPKSGHDTVSWYQQALGQGPQFIFQYYEEEERQRGNFPDRFSGHQFPNYSSELNVNALLLGDSALYLCASSATGLRDTQYFGPGTRLTVL.

The CDR3 region has the DNA TGTGCCAGCTCCCTTCGGACAGGGAGGAGCACCGGGGAGCTGTTTTTT. Protein: CASSLRTGRSTGELFF. This chain joins TRBV18 and TRBJ2-2; the match to TRBD1 covers 8 bases. This CDR3 is 16 amino acids long. Per the germline V gene, CDR1 is KGHSH and CDR2 is LQKENI. The ends lost 6 bases at V and 4 bases at J; junction bases unmatched: 10.

This chain links TRBV11-2 with TRBJ2-2; D remains unclear. V lost 0 bases and J lost 6, with 5 bases in between. The CDR3 has 13 amino acids. CDR1 is SGHAT and CDR2 is FQNNGV in the germline V gene. DNA of the CDR3: TGTGCCAGCAGCTTAGATCCAGCCGGGGAGCTGTTTTTT. Amino acid sequence: CASSLDPAGELFF.

This clone was seen once. V is TRBV11-1 and J is TRBJ1-4; TRBD1 is a possible D gene (6 bases). This CDR3 is built from 15 residues. CDR1 is SGHAT and CDR2 is FQDESV in the germline V gene (reference sequence). V was clipped by 5 bases and J by 5 bases, with 15 bases between them. The CDR3 DNA follows: TGTGCCAGCAGCCCCGAAGGGGGATCCAATGAAAAACTGTTTTTT. Protein sequence: CASSPEGGSNEKLFF.

The J gene is TRBJ2-5, the V gene TRBV5-1; 8 positions agree with TRBD2. Germline loops: CDR1 SGHRS, CDR2 YFSETQ. The CDR3 is 14 residues long. V was pared by 0 bases and J by 2 bases, with 0 bases of the junction left unmatched. The CDR3 reads CASSLASGQETQYF. The CDR3 nucleotides read TGCGCCAGCAGCTTGGCTAGCGGGCAAGAGACCCAGTACTTC.

The V gene is TRBV30, the J gene TRBJ1-2; the D is unclear. CDR1 is GTSNPN and CDR2 is SVGIG in the germline V gene (reference sequence). This CDR3 spans 13 amino acids. The CDR3 protein is CALDGEANYGYTF. CDR3 bases: TGTGCGCTCGACGGGGAGGCAAACTATGGCTACACCTTC.

This clone was picked up one time. V usage is TRBV6-5 and J usage is TRBJ1-1, with 9 positions matching TRBD1. In germline, CDR1 is MNHEY, CDR2 SVGAGI. J lost 10 bases, V lost 6 bases, and 15 bases had no gene match. This CDR3 contains 15 residues. The CDR3 coding sequence is TGTGCCAGCAGCAACGGACCCCGGGACAGGGTAGTAGCTTTCTTT. Translating it yields CASSNGPRDRVVAFF.

The J gene is TRBJ2-1, the V gene TRBV5-4; D not resolved. V was cut by 4 bases and J by 2 bases, with 10 bases left in between. CDR1 is SGHNT, CDR2 YYREEE, per germline (reference sequence). This CDR3 has 14 amino acids. The CDR3 DNA sequence: TGTGCCAGCAGCAAGACGGAGCCCTACAATGAGCAGTTCTTC. Translated, it gives CASSKTEPYNEQFF.

The J gene is TRBJ1-2, the V gene TRBV4-1; D is undetermined. The CDR3 is 13 amino acids. The germline V gene has CDR1 MGHRA and CDR2 YSYEKL. V gave up 1 base and J gave up 2 bases, with 5 bases separating them. The CDR3, as DNA: TGCGCCAGCAGCCAAGTCGGGAACTATGGCTACACCTTC. Its protein product is CASSQVGNYGYTF.

The chain couples TRBV19 to TRBJ2-4, with D possibly matching TRBD1 (6 bases). The germline V gene has CDR1 LNHDA and CDR2 SQIVND (reference sequence). The V and J ends lost 4 bases and 3 bases respectively, with 13 bases between them. This CDR3 has 15 residues. CDR3 sequence: CASSTYRDVKNIQYF. CDR3 nucleotide sequence: TGTGCCAGTAGTACCTACAGGGACGTCAAAAACATTCAGTACTTC.

The V gene is TRBV7-9, the J gene TRBJ1-1, with unresolved D. Trimming removed 11 bases at V and 3 bases at J, with 16 bases between. Germline lookup yields CDR1 SEHNR and CDR2 FQNEAQ (reference sequence). The CDR3 spans 13 residues. The CDR3 loop reads CAFNRVSDTEAFF. The CDR3, as DNA: TGTGCCTTCAATCGGGTCTCAGACACTGAAGCTTTCTTT.